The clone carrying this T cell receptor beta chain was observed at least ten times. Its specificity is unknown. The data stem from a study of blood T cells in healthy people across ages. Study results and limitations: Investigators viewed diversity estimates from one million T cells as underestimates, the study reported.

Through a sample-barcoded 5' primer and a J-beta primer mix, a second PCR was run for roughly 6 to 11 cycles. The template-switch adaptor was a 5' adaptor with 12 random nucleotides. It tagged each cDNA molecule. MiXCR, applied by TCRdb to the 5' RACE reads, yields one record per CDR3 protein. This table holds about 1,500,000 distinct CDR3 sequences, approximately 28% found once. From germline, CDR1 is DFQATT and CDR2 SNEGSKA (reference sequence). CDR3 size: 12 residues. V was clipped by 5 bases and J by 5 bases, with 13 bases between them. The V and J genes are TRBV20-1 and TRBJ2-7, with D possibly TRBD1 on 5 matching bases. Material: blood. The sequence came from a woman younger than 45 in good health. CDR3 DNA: TGCAGTGCTCGGGCAGGGTTGGACGAGCAGTACTTC. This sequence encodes CSARAGLDEQYF.